The rows below give T cell receptor beta chains drawn from one sample of a study of vaccination and CD4 T cells after COVID-19. Their target antigens are unknown. TCRdb itself ran the PCR reads through MiXCR, one entry per CDR3 protein. Among almost 20,000 distinct CDR3 sequences listed, more than 45% were seen once. The sequences come from CD4+ T cells from blood, cultured in vitro, collected after SARS-CoV-2 vaccination. All receptors come from a human donor who had recovered from COVID-19. The CDR3 runs from the conserved cysteine through the conserved F or W. A D gene is named only where the DNA matches it firmly. Clone sizes are given selectively: once, few, many, or a class where the clone is expanded.

cdr3_aa: CAITTRVDNEQFF
cdr3_nt: TGTGCCATCACCACTAGGGTAGACAATGAGCAGTTCTTC
clone_size: NA
v_call: TRBV10-3
d_call: NA
j_call: TRBJ2-1

cdr3_aa: CASSPGQGAGGYTF
cdr3_nt: TGTGCCAGCAGCCCGGGACAGGGGGCAGGTGGCTACACCTTC
clone_size: NA
v_call: TRBV6-1
d_call: TRBD1
j_call: TRBJ1-2

cdr3_aa: CASSLDNTEAFF
cdr3_nt: TGTGCCAGCAGCTTAGATAACACTGAAGCTTTCTTT
clone_size: NA
v_call: TRBV7-2
d_call: NA
j_call: TRBJ1-1

cdr3_aa: CASSPLAAASYEQYF
cdr3_nt: TGTGCCAGCAGCCCACTAGCGGCGGCCTCCTACGAGCAGTACTTC
clone_size: NA
v_call: TRBV7-6
d_call: TRBD2
j_call: TRBJ2-7

cdr3_aa: CASSVAAADSPLHF
cdr3_nt: TGTGCCAGCAGCGTAGCGGCAGCCGATTCACCCCTCCACTTT
clone_size: NA
v_call: TRBV9
d_call: NA
j_call: TRBJ1-6

cdr3_aa: CASSPPAGELFF
cdr3_nt: TGTGCCAGCAGCCCCCCGGCCGGGGAGCTGTTTTTT
clone_size: NA
v_call: TRBV25-1
d_call: NA
j_call: TRBJ2-2

cdr3_aa: CASSPSTGYGYTF
cdr3_nt: TGTGCCAGCAGCCCCTCCACGGGTTATGGCTACACCTTC
clone_size: NA
v_call: TRBV7-9
d_call: NA
j_call: TRBJ1-2

cdr3_aa: CASSYDRQAGQETQYF
cdr3_nt: TGTGCCAGCAGTTACGACCGACAGGCTGGCCAAGAGACCCAGTACTTC
clone_size: NA
v_call: TRBV6-5
d_call: NA
j_call: TRBJ2-5

cdr3_aa: CASSRGEDTQYF
cdr3_nt: TGTGCCAGCAGCAGGGGGGAGGATACGCAGTATTTT
clone_size: few
v_call: TRBV7-8
d_call: NA
j_call: TRBJ2-3

cdr3_aa: CSAEAGYRLEAFF
cdr3_nt: TGCAGTGCTGAAGCTGGGTACCGGTTGGAAGCTTTCTTT
clone_size: NA
v_call: TRBV20-1
d_call: NA
j_call: TRBJ1-1

cdr3_aa: CASSPKYRVNTEAFF
cdr3_nt: TGTGCCAGCAGCCCTAAATACAGGGTGAACACTGAAGCTTTCTTT
clone_size: few
v_call: TRBV7-9
d_call: NA
j_call: TRBJ1-1

cdr3_aa: CASTPLAGGTDTQYF
cdr3_nt: TGTGCCAGCACCCCACTAGCGGGAGGTACAGATACGCAGTATTTT
clone_size: NA
v_call: TRBV27
d_call: TRBD2
j_call: TRBJ2-3

cdr3_aa: CASSYEGDTEAFF
cdr3_nt: TGTGCCAGCAGTTACGAGGGGGACACTGAAGCTTTCTTT
clone_size: NA
v_call: TRBV6-5
d_call: NA
j_call: TRBJ1-1

cdr3_aa: CSASGMNTGELFF
cdr3_nt: TGCAGTGCTAGCGGGATGAACACCGGGGAGCTGTTTTTT
clone_size: NA
v_call: TRBV20-1
d_call: NA
j_call: TRBJ2-2

cdr3_aa: CASSQVGTDYGYTF
cdr3_nt: TGCGCCAGCAGCCAAGTGGGTACGGACTATGGCTACACCTTC
clone_size: few
v_call: TRBV4-3
d_call: NA
j_call: TRBJ1-2

cdr3_aa: CASSVAGGQRETQYF
cdr3_nt: TGTGCCAGCAGCGTAGCGGGGGGCCAACGAGAGACCCAGTACTTC
clone_size: NA
v_call: TRBV5-5
d_call: TRBD2
j_call: TRBJ2-5

cdr3_aa: CASSLEETGRETQYF
cdr3_nt: TGTGCCAGCAGCTTAGAAGAAACAGGGCGCGAGACCCAGTACTTC
clone_size: few
v_call: TRBV7-9
d_call: NA
j_call: TRBJ2-5

cdr3_aa: CSARLGGFGTGELFF
cdr3_nt: TGCAGTGCTAGACTGGGGGGCTTCGGTACCGGGGAGCTGTTTTTT
clone_size: NA
v_call: TRBV20-1
d_call: NA
j_call: TRBJ2-2

cdr3_aa: CAISEGGPNYGYTF
cdr3_nt: TGTGCCATCAGTGAGGGGGGCCCCAACTATGGCTACACCTTC
clone_size: NA
v_call: TRBV10-3
d_call: NA
j_call: TRBJ1-2

cdr3_aa: CATSRDGLGRTNQPQHF
cdr3_nt: TGTGCCACCAGCAGAGATGGGTTGGGGCGGACTAATCAGCCCCAGCATTTT
clone_size: NA
v_call: TRBV15
d_call: NA
j_call: TRBJ1-5

cdr3_aa: CASSDVGAVPPLHF
cdr3_nt: TGTGCCAGCAGTGACGTAGGGGCAGTGCCACCCCTCCACTTT
clone_size: few
v_call: TRBV6-1
d_call: NA
j_call: TRBJ1-6

cdr3_aa: CASTTPTGGSGYTF
cdr3_nt: TGTGCCAGCACAACGCCGACAGGGGGATCCGGCTACACCTTC
clone_size: NA
v_call: TRBV6-1
d_call: TRBD1
j_call: TRBJ1-2

cdr3_aa: CASRVSGANVLTF
cdr3_nt: TGTGCCAGCAGAGTCTCTGGGGCCAACGTCCTGACTTTC
clone_size: few
v_call: TRBV27
d_call: NA
j_call: TRBJ2-6

cdr3_aa: CSASGPGQVTDTQYF
cdr3_nt: TGCAGTGCTAGTGGACCGGGACAGGTCACAGATACGCAGTATTTT
clone_size: NA
v_call: TRBV20-1
d_call: TRBD1
j_call: TRBJ2-3

cdr3_aa: CASGRDSTYEQYF
cdr3_nt: TGTGCCAGCGGAAGGGACAGCACCTACGAGCAGTACTTC
clone_size: NA
v_call: TRBV2
d_call: TRBD1
j_call: TRBJ2-7

cdr3_aa: CASSILSGSRTDTQYF
cdr3_nt: TGTGCCAGTAGTATCCTTTCGGGCTCTCGCACAGATACGCAGTATTTT
clone_size: NA
v_call: TRBV19
d_call: NA
j_call: TRBJ2-3

cdr3_aa: CSARDPAVPHYGYTF
cdr3_nt: TGCAGTGCTAGGGATCCGGCCGTGCCCCACTATGGCTACACCTTC
clone_size: NA
v_call: TRBV20-1
d_call: NA
j_call: TRBJ1-2

cdr3_aa: CSARKPSKLAGGTFRETQYF
cdr3_nt: TGCAGTGCTAGAAAACCTTCCAAACTAGCGGGGGGCACTTTCAGGGAGACCCAGTACTTC
clone_size: NA
v_call: TRBV20-1
d_call: TRBD2
j_call: TRBJ2-5

cdr3_aa: CASSQDEGDFYEQYF
cdr3_nt: TGCGCCAGCAGCCAAGATGAGGGGGATTTCTACGAGCAGTACTTC
clone_size: few
v_call: TRBV4-1
d_call: NA
j_call: TRBJ2-7

cdr3_aa: CASSYSSGTSYEQYF
cdr3_nt: TGTGCCAGCAGTTACTCGAGTGGGACCTCCTACGAGCAGTACTTC
clone_size: few
v_call: TRBV6-5
d_call: NA
j_call: TRBJ2-7

cdr3_aa: CASNQNGDGEAFF
cdr3_nt: TGTGCCAGCAACCAGAATGGGGACGGTGAAGCTTTCTTT
clone_size: NA
v_call: TRBV28
d_call: NA
j_call: TRBJ1-1

cdr3_aa: CASSPIGSSTEAFF
cdr3_nt: TGTGCCAGCTCACCAATTGGGAGTTCCACTGAAGCTTTCTTT
clone_size: NA
v_call: TRBV18
d_call: NA
j_call: TRBJ1-1

cdr3_aa: CSANDLGGTGGETQYF
cdr3_nt: TGCAGTGCTAATGACTTGGGCGGGACGGGTGGCGAGACCCAGTACTTC
clone_size: NA
v_call: TRBV20-1
d_call: NA
j_call: TRBJ2-5

cdr3_aa: CASSLDLGTVMNTEAFF
cdr3_nt: TGTGCCAGCAGCTTAGACCTAGGGACGGTTATGAACACTGAAGCTTTCTTT
clone_size: NA
v_call: TRBV7-9
d_call: NA
j_call: TRBJ1-1

cdr3_aa: CASKTSDRTSNQPQHF
cdr3_nt: TGTGCCAGTAAGACCTCGGACAGGACCAGCAATCAGCCCCAGCATTTT
clone_size: once
v_call: TRBV19
d_call: TRBD1
j_call: TRBJ1-5

cdr3_aa: CITSGPGETEAFF
cdr3_nt: TGCATCACCTCTGGGCCGGGAGAAACTGAAGCTTTCTTT
clone_size: few
v_call: TRBV20-1
d_call: NA
j_call: TRBJ1-1

cdr3_aa: CASSYSWGLVGSPLHF
cdr3_nt: TGTGCCAGCAGTTACTCATGGGGGTTGGTAGGGTCACCCCTCCACTTT
clone_size: NA
v_call: TRBV6-5
d_call: NA
j_call: TRBJ1-6

cdr3_aa: CASRRTGGNQPQHF
cdr3_nt: TGTGCCAGCCGTCGGACAGGGGGCAATCAGCCCCAGCATTTT
clone_size: few
v_call: TRBV6-2/TRBV6-3
d_call: TRBD1
j_call: TRBJ1-5